This TCR beta chain is from a study of Ad26.COV2.S vaccination and SARS-CoV-2 variants. Study overall: Donor got 5x10^10 or 1x10^11 viral particles of Ad26.COV2.S.

This clone was recorded a few times. No antigen is known for it. Whole-study findings and limits: Researchers reported similar non-spike TCR breadth in vaccine and placebo recipients.

This sample's treatment: some 19 received Ad26.COV2.S at low or high dose, single or two shots; about 5 received placebo; per-sample allocation not given. Day 63 after the first injection of vaccine or placebo was the sampling time. Built on an Ad26 vector, the vaccine expressed Wuhan-strain SARS-CoV-2 spike. Measured with immunoSEQ multiplex PCR; TCRdb has only the in-frame clones, and not every one. Among fewer than 400,000 clones listed, approximately 90% were seen once. The V end lost 2 bases, the J end lost 1 base, and 3 bases lay between the germline ends. Per germline, CDR1 SGHRS and CDR2 YFSETQ. This CDR3 has 12 residues.

The clonotype originates from a person aged 18-60 years who received the Ad26.COV2.S COVID-19 vaccine or a placebo. The sample here was peripheral blood, taken in a trial of Ad26.COV2.S vaccine versus placebo. J is TRBJ1-1 and V is TRBV5-1; the D is unclear. The CDR3 DNA reads TGCGCCAGCAGCTTTGGGAACACTGAAGCTTTCTTT. Residues: CASSFGNTEAFF.